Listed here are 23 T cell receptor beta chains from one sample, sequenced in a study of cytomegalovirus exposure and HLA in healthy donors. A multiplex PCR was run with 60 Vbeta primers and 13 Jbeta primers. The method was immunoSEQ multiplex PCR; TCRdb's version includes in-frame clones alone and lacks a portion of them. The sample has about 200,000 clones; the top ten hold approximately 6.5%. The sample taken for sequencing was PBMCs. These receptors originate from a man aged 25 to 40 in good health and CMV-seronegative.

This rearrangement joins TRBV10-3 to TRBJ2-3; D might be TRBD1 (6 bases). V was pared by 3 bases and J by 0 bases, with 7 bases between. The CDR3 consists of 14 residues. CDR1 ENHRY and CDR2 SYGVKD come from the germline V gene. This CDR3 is CAISDRGSTDTQYF. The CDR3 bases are TGTGCCATCAGTGACAGGGGCAGCACAGATACGCAGTATTTT.

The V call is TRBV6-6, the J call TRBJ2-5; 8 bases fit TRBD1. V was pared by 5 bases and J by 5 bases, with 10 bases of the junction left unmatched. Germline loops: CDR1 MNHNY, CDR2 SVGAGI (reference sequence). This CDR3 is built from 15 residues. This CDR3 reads CASSNVDRAGETQYF. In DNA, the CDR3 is TGTGCCAGCAGTAACGTGGACAGGGCTGGGGAGACCCAGTACTTC.

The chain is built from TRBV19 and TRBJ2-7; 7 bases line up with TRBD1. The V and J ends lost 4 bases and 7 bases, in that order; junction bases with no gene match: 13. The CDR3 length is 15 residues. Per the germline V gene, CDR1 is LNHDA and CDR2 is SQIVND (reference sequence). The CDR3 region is CASSTVRTGKKEQYF. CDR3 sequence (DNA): TGTGCCAGTAGTACCGTCCGGACAGGCAAAAAGGAGCAGTACTTC.

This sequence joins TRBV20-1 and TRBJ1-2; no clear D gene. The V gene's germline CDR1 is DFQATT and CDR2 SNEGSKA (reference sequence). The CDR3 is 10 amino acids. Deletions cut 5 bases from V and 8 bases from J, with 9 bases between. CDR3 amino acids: CSAPRNGYTF. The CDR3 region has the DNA TGCAGTGCTCCCAGGAACGGCTACACCTTC.

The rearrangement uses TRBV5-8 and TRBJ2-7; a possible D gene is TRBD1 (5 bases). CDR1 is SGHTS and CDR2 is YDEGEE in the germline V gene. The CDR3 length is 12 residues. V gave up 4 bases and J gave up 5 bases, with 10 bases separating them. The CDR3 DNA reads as TGTGCCAGCAGCCCCAGGGCCGACGAGCAGTACTTC. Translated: CASSPRADEQYF.

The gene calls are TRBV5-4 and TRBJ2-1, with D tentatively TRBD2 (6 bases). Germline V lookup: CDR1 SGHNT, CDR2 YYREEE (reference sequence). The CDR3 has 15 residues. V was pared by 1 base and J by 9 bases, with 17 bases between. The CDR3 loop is CASSLTREWEAEQFF. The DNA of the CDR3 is TGTGCCAGCAGCTTGACGAGGGAGTGGGAGGCTGAGCAGTTCTTC.

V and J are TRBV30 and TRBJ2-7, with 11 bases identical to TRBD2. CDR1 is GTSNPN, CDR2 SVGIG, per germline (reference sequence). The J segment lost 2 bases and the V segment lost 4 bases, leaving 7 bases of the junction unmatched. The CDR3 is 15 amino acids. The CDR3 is CAWMTSGMAPYEQYF. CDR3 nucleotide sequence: TGTGCCTGGATGACTAGCGGGATGGCCCCCTACGAGCAGTACTTC.

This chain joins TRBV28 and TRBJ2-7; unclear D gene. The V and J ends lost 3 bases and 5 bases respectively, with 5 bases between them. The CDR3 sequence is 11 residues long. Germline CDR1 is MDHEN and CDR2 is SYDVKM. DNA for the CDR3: TGTGCCAGCAGTTTCGTCCACGAGCAGTACTTC. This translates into CASSFVHEQYF.

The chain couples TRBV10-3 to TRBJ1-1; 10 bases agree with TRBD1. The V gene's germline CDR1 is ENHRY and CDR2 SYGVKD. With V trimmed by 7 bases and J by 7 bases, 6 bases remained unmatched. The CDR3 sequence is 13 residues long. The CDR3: CAIMTGGLGEAFF. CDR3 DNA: TGTGCCATCATGACAGGGGGCTTGGGTGAAGCTTTCTTT.

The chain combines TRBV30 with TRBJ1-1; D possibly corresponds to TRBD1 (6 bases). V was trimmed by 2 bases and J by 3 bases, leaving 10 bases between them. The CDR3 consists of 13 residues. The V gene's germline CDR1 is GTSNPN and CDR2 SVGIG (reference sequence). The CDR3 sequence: CAWSYRAYTEAFF. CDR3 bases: TGTGCCTGGAGTTACAGGGCTTACACTGAAGCTTTCTTT.

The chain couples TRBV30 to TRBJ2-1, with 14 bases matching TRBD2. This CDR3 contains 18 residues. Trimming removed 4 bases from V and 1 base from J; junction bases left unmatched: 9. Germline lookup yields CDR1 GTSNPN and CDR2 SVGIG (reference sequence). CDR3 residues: CAWNSGTSGSRSYNEQFF. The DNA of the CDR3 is TGTGCCTGGAATTCCGGGACTAGCGGGAGCCGATCCTACAATGAGCAGTTCTTC.

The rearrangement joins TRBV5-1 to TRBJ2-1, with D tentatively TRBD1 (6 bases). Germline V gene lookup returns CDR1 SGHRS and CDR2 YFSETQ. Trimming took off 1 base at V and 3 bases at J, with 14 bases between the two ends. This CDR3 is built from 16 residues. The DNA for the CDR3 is TGCGCCAGCAGCTTGACAGGGAATCTGGACTACAATGAGCAGTTCTTC. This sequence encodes CASSLTGNLDYNEQFF.

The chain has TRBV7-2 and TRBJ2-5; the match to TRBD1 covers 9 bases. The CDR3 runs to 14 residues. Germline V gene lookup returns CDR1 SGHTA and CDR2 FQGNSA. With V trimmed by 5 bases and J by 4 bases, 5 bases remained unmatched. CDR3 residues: CASSKRTGVETQYF. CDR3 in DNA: TGTGCCAGCAGCAAACGGACAGGGGTAGAGACCCAGTACTTC.

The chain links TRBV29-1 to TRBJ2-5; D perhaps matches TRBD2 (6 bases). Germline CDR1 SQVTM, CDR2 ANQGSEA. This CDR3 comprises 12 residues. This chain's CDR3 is CTYGGTRETQYF. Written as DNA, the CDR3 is TGCACCTACGGGGGAACGAGGGAGACCCAGTACTTC.

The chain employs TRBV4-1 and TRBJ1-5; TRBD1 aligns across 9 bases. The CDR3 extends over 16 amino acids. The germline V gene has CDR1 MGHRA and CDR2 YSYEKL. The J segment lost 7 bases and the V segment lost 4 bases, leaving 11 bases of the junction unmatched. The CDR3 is CASSLSGTGLGQPQHF. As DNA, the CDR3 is TGCGCCAGCAGCCTTTCCGGGACAGGGCTTGGCCAGCCCCAGCATTTT.

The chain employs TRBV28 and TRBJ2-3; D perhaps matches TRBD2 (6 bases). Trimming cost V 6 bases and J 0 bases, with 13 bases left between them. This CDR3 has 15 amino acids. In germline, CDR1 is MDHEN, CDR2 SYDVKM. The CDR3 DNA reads TGTGCCAGCAGCTCTCCGGGGGTAAGCACAGATACGCAGTATTTT. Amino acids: CASSSPGVSTDTQYF.

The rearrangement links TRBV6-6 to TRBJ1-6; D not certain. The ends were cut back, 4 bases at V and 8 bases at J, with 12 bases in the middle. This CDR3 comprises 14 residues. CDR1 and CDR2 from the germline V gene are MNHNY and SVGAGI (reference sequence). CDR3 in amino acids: CASSFEMADSPLHF. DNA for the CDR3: TGTGCCAGCAGTTTCGAAATGGCGGATTCACCCCTCCACTTT.

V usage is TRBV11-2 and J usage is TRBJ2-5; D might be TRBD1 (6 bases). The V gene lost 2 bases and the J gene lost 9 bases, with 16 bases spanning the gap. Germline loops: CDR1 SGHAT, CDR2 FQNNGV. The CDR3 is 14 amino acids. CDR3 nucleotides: TGTGCCAGCAGCTTACGGACAGAAGGCTTACCCCAGTACTTC. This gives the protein CASSLRTEGLPQYF.

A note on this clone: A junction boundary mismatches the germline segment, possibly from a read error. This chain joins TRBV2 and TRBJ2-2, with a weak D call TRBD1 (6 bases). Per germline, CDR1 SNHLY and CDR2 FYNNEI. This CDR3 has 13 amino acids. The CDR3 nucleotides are TGTGCCTGCAGGGACAAGCACACCGGGGAGCTGTTTTTT. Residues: CACRDKHTGELFF. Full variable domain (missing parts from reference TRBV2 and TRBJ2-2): EPEVTQTPSHQVTQMGQEVILRCVPISNHLYFYWYRQILGQKVEFLVSFYNNEISEKSEIFDDQFSVERPDGSNFTLKIRSTKLEDSAMYFCACRDKHTGELFFGEGSRLTVL.

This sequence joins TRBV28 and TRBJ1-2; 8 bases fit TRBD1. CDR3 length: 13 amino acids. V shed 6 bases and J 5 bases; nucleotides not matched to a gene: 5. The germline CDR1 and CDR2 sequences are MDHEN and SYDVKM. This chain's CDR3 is CASRSGQGYGYTF. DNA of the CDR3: TGTGCCAGCAGGAGCGGACAGGGTTATGGCTACACCTTC.

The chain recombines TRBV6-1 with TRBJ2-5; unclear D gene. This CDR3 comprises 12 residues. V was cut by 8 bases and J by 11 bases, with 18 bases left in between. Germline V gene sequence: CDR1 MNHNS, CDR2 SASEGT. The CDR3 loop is CASWLLGLEQYF. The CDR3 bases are TGTGCCAGCTGGTTGTTGGGCCTTGAGCAGTACTTC.

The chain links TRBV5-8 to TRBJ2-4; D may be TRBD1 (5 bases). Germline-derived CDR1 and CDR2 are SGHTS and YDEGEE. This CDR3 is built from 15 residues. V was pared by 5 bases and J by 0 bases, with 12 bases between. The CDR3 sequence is CASRDRKLAKNIQYF. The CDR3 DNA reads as TGTGCCAGCAGAGACAGAAAACTAGCCAAAAACATTCAGTACTTC.

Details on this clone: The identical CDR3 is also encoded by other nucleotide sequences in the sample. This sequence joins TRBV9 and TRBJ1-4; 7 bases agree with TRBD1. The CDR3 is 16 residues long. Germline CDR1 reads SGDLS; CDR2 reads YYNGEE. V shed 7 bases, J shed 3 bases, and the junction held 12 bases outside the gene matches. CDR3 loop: CASGRQGSYANEKLFF. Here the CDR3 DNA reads TGTGCCAGCGGCCGACAGGGAAGTTATGCTAATGAAAAACTGTTTTTT.